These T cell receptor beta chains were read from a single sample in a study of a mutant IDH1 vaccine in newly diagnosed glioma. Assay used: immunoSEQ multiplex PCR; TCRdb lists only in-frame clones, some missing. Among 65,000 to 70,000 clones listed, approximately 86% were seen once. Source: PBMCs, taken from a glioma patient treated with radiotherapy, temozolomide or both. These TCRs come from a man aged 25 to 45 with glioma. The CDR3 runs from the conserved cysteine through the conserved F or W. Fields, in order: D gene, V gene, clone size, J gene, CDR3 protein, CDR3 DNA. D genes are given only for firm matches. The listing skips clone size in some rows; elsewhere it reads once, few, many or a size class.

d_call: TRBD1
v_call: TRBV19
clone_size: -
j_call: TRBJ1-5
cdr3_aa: CASSPYTGTGGDYSNQPQHF
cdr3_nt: TGTGCCAGTAGTCCCTATACCGGGACAGGGGGCGATTATAGCAATCAGCCCCAGCATTTT

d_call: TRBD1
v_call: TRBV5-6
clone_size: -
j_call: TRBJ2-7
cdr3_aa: CASSLGQGAREQYF
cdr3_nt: TGTGCCAGCAGCTTGGGGCAGGGGGCGAGGGAGCAGTACTTC

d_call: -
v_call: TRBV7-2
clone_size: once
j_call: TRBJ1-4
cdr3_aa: CASSPRNGRTTNEKLFF
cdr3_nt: TGTGCCAGCAGCCCAAGGAATGGGAGAACAACTAATGAAAAACTGTTTTTT

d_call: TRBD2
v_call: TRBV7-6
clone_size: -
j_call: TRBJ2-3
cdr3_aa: CASSPLAGGTSTDTQYF
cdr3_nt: TGTGCCAGCAGCCCCCTCGCGGGGGGAACTAGCACAGATACGCAGTATTTT

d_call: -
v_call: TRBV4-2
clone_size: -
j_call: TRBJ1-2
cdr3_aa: CASSQDRGAEGYGYTF
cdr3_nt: TGTGCCAGCAGCCAAGATCGCGGGGCTGAGGGCTATGGCTACACCTTC

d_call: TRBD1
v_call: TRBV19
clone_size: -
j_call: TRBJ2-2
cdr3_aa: CASSRRQGPNTGELFF
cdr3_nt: TGTGCCAGTAGTAGGAGACAGGGGCCTAACACCGGGGAGCTGTTTTTT

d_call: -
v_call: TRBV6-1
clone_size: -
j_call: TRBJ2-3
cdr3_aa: CASSVQISTDTQYF
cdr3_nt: TGTGCCAGCAGTGTTCAGATTAGCACAGATACGCAGTATTTT

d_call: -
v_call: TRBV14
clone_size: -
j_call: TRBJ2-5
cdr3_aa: CASSPNFGQAPGGETQYF
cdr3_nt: TGTGCCAGCAGTCCTAACTTCGGACAGGCGCCCGGGGGGGAGACCCAGTACTTC

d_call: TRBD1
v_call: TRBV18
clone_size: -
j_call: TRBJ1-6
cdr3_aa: CASSPSDRGLTSTLHF
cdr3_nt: TGTGCCAGCTCACCGTCAGACAGGGGTCTTACCAGCACCCTCCACTTT

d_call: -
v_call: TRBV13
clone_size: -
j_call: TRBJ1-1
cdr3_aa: CASSLVGAETEAFF
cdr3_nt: TGTGCCAGCAGCTTAGTAGGGGCAGAGACTGAAGCTTTCTTT

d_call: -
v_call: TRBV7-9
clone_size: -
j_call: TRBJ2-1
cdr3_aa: CASSLTPIIGNEQFF
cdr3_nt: TGTGCCAGCAGCTTAACACCTATCATAGGCAATGAGCAGTTCTTC

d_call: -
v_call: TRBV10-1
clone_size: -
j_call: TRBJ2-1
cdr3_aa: CASSGLRNEQFF
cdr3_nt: TGCGCCAGCAGTGGACTTAGAAATGAGCAGTTCTTC

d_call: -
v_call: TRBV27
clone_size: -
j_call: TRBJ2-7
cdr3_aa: CASRLTGSYEQYF
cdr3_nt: TGTGCCAGCAGATTGACTGGCTCCTACGAGCAGTACTTC

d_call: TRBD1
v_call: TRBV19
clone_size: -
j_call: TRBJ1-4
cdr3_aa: CASSMAGTATNEKLFF
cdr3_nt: TGTGCCAGTAGTATGGCGGGGACAGCAACTAATGAAAAACTGTTTTTT

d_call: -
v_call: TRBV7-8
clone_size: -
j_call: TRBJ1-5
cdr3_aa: CASSFPTGQSNQPQHF
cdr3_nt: TGTGCCAGCAGCTTTCCCACGGGGCAGAGCAATCAGCCCCAGCATTTT

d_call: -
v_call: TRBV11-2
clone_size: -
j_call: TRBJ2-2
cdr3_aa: CASTGKRANTGELFF
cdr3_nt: TGTGCCAGCACCGGAAAAAGGGCTAACACCGGGGAGCTGTTTTTT

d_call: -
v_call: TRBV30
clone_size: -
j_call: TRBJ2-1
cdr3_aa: CAWSPGAGEQFF
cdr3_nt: TGTGCCTGGAGCCCCGGGGCCGGTGAGCAGTTCTTC

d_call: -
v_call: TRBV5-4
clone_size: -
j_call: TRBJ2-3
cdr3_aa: CASSLRGTDTQYF
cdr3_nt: TGTGCCAGCAGCTTAAGGGGCACAGATACGCAGTATTTT

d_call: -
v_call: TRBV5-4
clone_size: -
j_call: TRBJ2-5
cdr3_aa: CASSLGLGPRGGVETQYF
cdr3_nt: TGTGCCAGCAGCTTGGGCCTCGGCCCTAGGGGAGGTGTTGAGACCCAGTACTTC

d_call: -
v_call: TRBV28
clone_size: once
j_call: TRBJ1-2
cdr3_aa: CASSHAYGYTF
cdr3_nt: TGTGCCAGCAGCCATGCCTATGGCTACACCTTC

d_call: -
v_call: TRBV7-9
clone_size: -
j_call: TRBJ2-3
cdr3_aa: CASTREHTDTQYF
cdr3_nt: TGTGCCAGCACCCGCGAACACACAGATACGCAGTATTTT

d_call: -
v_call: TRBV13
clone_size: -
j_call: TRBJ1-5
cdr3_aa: CASSSGWGTDQPQHF
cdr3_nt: TGTGCCAGCAGCTCCGGGTGGGGGACGGATCAGCCCCAGCATTTT

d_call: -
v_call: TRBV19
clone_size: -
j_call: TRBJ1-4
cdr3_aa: CASSIAGTGNEKLFF
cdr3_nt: TGTGCCAGTAGTATTGCCGGGACGGGAAATGAAAAACTGTTTTTT

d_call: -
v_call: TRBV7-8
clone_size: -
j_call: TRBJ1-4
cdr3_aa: CASTRGGFSGTNEKLFF
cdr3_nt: TGTGCCAGCACTAGGGGGGGATTTTCTGGGACTAATGAAAAACTGTTTTTT

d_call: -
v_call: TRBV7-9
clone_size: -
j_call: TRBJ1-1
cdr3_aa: CASSSGGEAFF
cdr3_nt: TGTGCCAGCAGTTCCGGCGGTGAAGCTTTCTTT

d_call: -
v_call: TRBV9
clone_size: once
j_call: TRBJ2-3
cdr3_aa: CASSVGGRTDTQYF
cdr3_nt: TGTGCCAGCAGCGTGGGGGGCCGCACAGATACGCAGTATTTT

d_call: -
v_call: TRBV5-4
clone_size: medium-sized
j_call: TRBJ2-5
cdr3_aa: CASSGRLGEETQYF
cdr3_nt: TGTGCCAGCAGCGGAAGATTAGGAGAAGAGACCCAGTACTTC

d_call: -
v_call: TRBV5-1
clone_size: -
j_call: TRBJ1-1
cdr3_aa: CASGLTGNTEAFF
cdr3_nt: TGCGCCAGCGGATTGACAGGGAACACTGAAGCTTTCTTT